A selection of T cell receptor beta chains follows, all from one sample in a study of post-analysis software for immune sequencing data. TCRdb passed the PCR reads through MiXCR, listing each CDR3 protein once. The table lists about 820,000 distinct CDR3 sequences, around 53% of them singletons. Sequenced input: blood. The receptors stem from a girl aged 10 to 17 with multiple sclerosis. Each CDR3 is given with its conserved first and last residue. A D gene is named only where the DNA matches it firmly. Clone size is stated in some rows and not others, as once, few, many or a class when expanded.

CDR3nt | CDR3aa | d_gene | v_gene | abundance | j_gene
TGTGCCAGCCTTTCTGCCGGACGGGATACGCAGTATTTT | CASLSAGRDTQYF | NA | TRBV6-2/TRBV6-3 | NA | TRBJ2-3
TGCGCCAGCAGCTTAAGGACTAGCGGGAGGGCCTACAATGAGCAGTTCTTC | CASSLRTSGRAYNEQFF | TRBD2 | TRBV5-1 | NA | TRBJ2-1
TGCGCCAGCAGCCCGGGGGCCCTACTAGCCAAAAACATTCAGTACTTC | CASSPGALLAKNIQYF | NA | TRBV4-1 | NA | TRBJ2-4
TGTGCCAGCAGCTCCGAGGGCGGGAGGGACAATGAGCAGTTCTTC | CASSSEGGRDNEQFF | TRBD2 | TRBV7-9 | NA | TRBJ2-1
TGTGCCAGCAGTATCAGGACAGGGCACTACGAGCAGTACTTC | CASSIRTGHYEQYF | TRBD1 | TRBV12-3/TRBV12-4 | NA | TRBJ2-7
TGTGCCAGCAGCCTCCGGGACAGGGGGGAATATAATTCACCCCTCCACTTT | CASSLRDRGEYNSPLHF | TRBD1 | TRBV3-1 | few | TRBJ1-6
TGTGCCAGCAGCACCAGGACTAACGGGAGAAACCCCCACCAGTACTTC | CASSTRTNGRNPHQYF | NA | TRBV27 | NA | TRBJ2-7
TGTGCCAGCAGCCCGTACGACAGGGGCGGCGGCTACACCTTC | CASSPYDRGGGYTF | TRBD1 | TRBV14 | NA | TRBJ1-2
TGTGCCAGCAGCTTAGACCCCGCGATTTCCACGGCAGGGATCCACGAGCAGTACTTC | CASSLDPAISTAGIHEQYF | NA | TRBV7-6 | NA | TRBJ2-7
TGTGCCAGCTCACCGGGACGCGCGGATACGCAGTATTTT | CASSPGRADTQYF | NA | TRBV18 | NA | TRBJ2-3
TGTGCCAGCAGCCAAGACTACGTCCAGTACTTC | CASSQDYVQYF | NA | TRBV14 | NA | TRBJ2-7
TGCAGTGCTAGAGATCTCAGGGAAGCTAACTATGGCTACACCTTC | CSARDLREANYGYTF | NA | TRBV20-1 | NA | TRBJ1-2
TGTGCCAGCAGTTACTCGTACAACACTGAAGCTTTCTTT | CASSYSYNTEAFF | NA | TRBV6-5 | NA | TRBJ1-1
TGCGCCAGCAGCCAAGAGGGACTTTATCAAGAGACCCAGTACTTC | CASSQEGLYQETQYF | NA | TRBV4-1 | few | TRBJ2-5
TGCGCCAGCAGCGAGGGACTAGCGGGGGTCTATGAGCAGTTCTTC | CASSEGLAGVYEQFF | TRBD2 | TRBV5-1 | NA | TRBJ2-1
TGCAGTGCTACCGGGACTAGCGGGTTCAATGAGCAGTTCTTC | CSATGTSGFNEQFF | TRBD2 | TRBV20-1 | NA | TRBJ2-1
TGCGCCAGCAGTCCGTCCCGGGGGGCCACCTACAATGAGCAGTACTTC | CASSPSRGATYNEQYF | NA | TRBV10-2 | once | TRBJ2-7
TGTGCCAGCAGTTTACGGGGAGGGGTTAAGAGCGGCTACACCTTC | CASSLRGGVKSGYTF | NA | TRBV27 | NA | TRBJ1-2
TGTGCCAGCAGCGTCCTAGGCGGGGGGTTAGGAGATACGCAGTATTTT | CASSVLGGGLGDTQYF | TRBD2 | TRBV12-3/TRBV12-4 | NA | TRBJ2-3
TGTGCCAGCAGTGATCTCGGTCTGGGGGATACGCAGTATTTT | CASSDLGLGDTQYF | NA | TRBV2 | few | TRBJ2-3
TGTGCCAGCAGCTTAATTTCTAGCATGTCGGGTACGCAGTATTTT | CASSLISSMSGTQYF | NA | TRBV7-8 | NA | TRBJ2-3
TGCGCCAGCAGATCGACAGGGATTGGGTTGTCCCAAGAGACCCAGTACTTC | CASRSTGIGLSQETQYF | TRBD1 | TRBV5-1 | NA | TRBJ2-5
TGTGCCATCAGTGTGGTCGGTAATGAAAAACTGTTTTTT | CAISVVGNEKLFF | NA | TRBV10-3 | NA | TRBJ1-4
TGTGCCATCAGCCCGGGACTAGTCTCCTATAATGAGCAGTTCTTC | CAISPGLVSYNEQFF | TRBD2 | TRBV10-3 | NA | TRBJ2-1
TGCAGCGTCGGACAGGGCCGGTATGGCTACACCTTC | CSVGQGRYGYTF | TRBD1 | TRBV29-1 | once | TRBJ1-2